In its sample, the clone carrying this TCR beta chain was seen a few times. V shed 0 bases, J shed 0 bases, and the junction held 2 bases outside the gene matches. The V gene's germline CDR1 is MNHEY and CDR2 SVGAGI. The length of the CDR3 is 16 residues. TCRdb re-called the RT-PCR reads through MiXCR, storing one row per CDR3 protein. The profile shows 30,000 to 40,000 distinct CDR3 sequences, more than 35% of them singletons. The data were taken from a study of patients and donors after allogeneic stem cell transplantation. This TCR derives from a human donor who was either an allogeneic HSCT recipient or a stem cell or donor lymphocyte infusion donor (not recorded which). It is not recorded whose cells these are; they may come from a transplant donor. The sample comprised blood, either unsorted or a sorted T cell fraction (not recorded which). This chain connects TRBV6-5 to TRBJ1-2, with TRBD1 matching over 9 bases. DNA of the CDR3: TGTGCCAGCAGTTACTCCGGGACAGGGACTAACTATGGCTACACCTTC. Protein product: CASSYSGTGTNYGYTF.